This T cell receptor beta chain emerged from a study of blood T cell repertoires in COVID-19. Trimming removed 5 bases from V and 10 bases from J; junction bases left unmatched: 8. CDR3 length equals 13 residues. From germline, CDR1 is SEHNR and CDR2 FQNEAQ (reference sequence). This table comes from immunoSEQ multiplex PCR, and its TCRdb copy is limited to in-frame clones, with some not included. The table lists over 200,000 clones, 70% to 90% of them singletons. The TCR originated in a man aged 35-49 years with acute or convalescent COVID-19. Sequenced sample: peripheral blood. This sequence joins TRBV7-9 and TRBJ1-1, with 9 nucleotides matching TRBD1. The CDR3 here is CASSPRDRVGAFF. The CDR3 DNA reads TGTGCCAGCAGCCCCCGGGACAGGGTGGGAGCTTTCTTT.